This T cell receptor (beta chain) was captured in a study of shared clonotypes between healthy human individuals. Study-wide background: The composition of the donors was a couple of women and three men aged 18 to 49.

Every donor was a Caucasian adult from Nashville, Tennessee. TCRdb keeps only in-frame clones here, not all; method: immunoSEQ multiplex PCR. The table records 2.3 million or so clones, roughly 93% of them present only once. This CDR3 comprises 13 residues. V dropped 0 bases and J dropped 7 bases, with 10 bases sitting between them. The germline gives CDR1 SGHRS, CDR2 YFSETQ. The chain combines TRBV5-1 with TRBJ1-1; D is ambiguous. What was sequenced was naive CD4+ T cells from PBMCs. Subset of the sample: CD45RA+ positively selected. The source of this sequence is a man aged 18 to 35 in good health. Some clones in this sample may be carry-over from other donors' samples. The CDR3 nucleotides read TGCGCCAGCAGCTTGGATCCGGAGGGTGAAGCTTTCTTT. Protein product: CASSLDPEGEAFF. Full variable domain (missing parts from reference TRBV5-1 and TRBJ1-1): KAGVTQTPRYLIKTRGQQVTLSCSPISGHRSVSWYQQTPGQGLQFLFEYFSETQRNKGNFPGRFSGRQFSNSRSEMNVSTLELGDSALYLCASSLDPEGEAFFGQGTRLTVV.